Presented here are 2 T cell receptor beta chains from one specimen sequenced in a study of T-cell reconstitution after alpha-beta-depleted transplantation in children. Molecular barcoding with unique molecular identifiers was used for the TCRbeta library. TCRdb re-derived calls from the PCR reads in MiXCR, one entry per CDR3 protein. This sample has about 190,000 distinct CDR3 sequences, with around 7% found just once. The sample in question was PBMCs from the stem cell graft donor, obtained from the stem cell graft. These receptors all come from a human donor who donated a stem cell graft to a child with Wiskott-Aldrich syndrome.

This clonotype was seen at least ten times. V and J are TRBV5-1 and TRBJ2-2; 9 positions match TRBD1. This CDR3 region has 17 residues. CDR1 is SGHRS, CDR2 YFSETQ, per germline. Unmatched junction bases numbered 9, after V lost 4 bases and J lost 2 bases. CDR3 sequence (DNA): TGCGCCAGCAGCATACGAACAGGGGGCGGTAACACCGGGGAGCTGTTTTTT. This gives the protein CASSIRTGGGNTGELFF.

Points on this clonotype: This could be a read error, since a much larger clone is one nucleotide away. The chain employs TRBV10-3 and TRBJ2-2; possible D gene TRBD2, 6 bases. The V end was cut by 2 bases, the J end by 0 bases, with 16 bases between. This CDR3 spans 18 amino acids. Germline CDR1 is ENHRY and CDR2 is SYGVKD. CDR3 region: CAISELYASVSNTGELFF. The CDR3 nucleotides are TGTGCCATCAGTGAGCTCTATGCTAGCGTGTCGAACACCGGGGAGCTGTTTTTT.